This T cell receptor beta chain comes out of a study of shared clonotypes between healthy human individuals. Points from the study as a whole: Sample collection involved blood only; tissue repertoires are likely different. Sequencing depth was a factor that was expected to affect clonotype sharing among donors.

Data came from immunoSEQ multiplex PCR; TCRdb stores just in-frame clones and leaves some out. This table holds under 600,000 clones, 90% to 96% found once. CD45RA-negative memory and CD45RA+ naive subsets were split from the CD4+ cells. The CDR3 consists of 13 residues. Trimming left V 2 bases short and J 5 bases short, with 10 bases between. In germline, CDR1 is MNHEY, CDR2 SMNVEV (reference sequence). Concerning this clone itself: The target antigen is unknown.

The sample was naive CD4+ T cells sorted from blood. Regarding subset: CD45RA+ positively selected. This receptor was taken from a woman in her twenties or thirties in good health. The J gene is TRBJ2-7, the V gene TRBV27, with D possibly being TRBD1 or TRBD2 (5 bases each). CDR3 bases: TGTGCCAGCAGTTTACGGGGACCAAACGAGCAGTACTTC. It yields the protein CASSLRGPNEQYF.